One sample yielded the 8 T cell receptor beta chains listed below, sequenced in a study of T cells in Graves' hyperthyroidism and ophthalmopathy (dated by TCRdb to between 2017 and 2020). The library was built by means of multiplex PCR. Reads for this sample came from an Illumina HiSeq 2000. Amplification of TCR beta CDR3 regions was carried out from RNA transcripts. The TCR CDR3 was subjected to a first round of RT-PCR using the HTBI primer set and the Qiagen OneStep RT-PCR kit. TCRdb reran the public reads through fastp at Q25 and MiXCR, keeping productive beta chains. Records with the same CDR3 protein are collapsed into one entry carrying the most frequent genes and DNA. A total of 280,000 or so distinct CDR3 sequences appear in this sample, about 25% of them only once. The top ten constitute about 25% of the sample. Sequenced: blood. The receptors were gathered from a man in his forties with Graves' hyperthyroidism that later progressed to Graves' ophthalmopathy.

This clonotype showed up many times. V is TRBV2 and J is TRBJ1-5; unclear D gene. This CDR3 region has 14 residues. V lost 3 bases, J lost 4 bases, and 10 bases lay in between. In germline, CDR1 is SNHLY, CDR2 FYNNEI. The CDR3 reads CASSDRGGNQPQHF. DNA for the CDR3: TGTGCCAGCAGTGACCGGGGAGGGAATCAGCCCCAGCATTTT. Combining the CDR3 with reference TRBV2 and TRBJ1-5 gives the whole variable domain EPEVTQTPSHQVTQMGQEVILRCVPISNHLYFYWYRQILGQKVEFLVSFYNNEISEKSEIFDDQFSVERPDGSNFTLKIRSTKLEDSAMYFCASSDRGGNQPQHFGDGTRLSIL.

This chain links TRBV12-3 or TRBV12-4 with TRBJ1-5, with D perhaps TRBD1 (6 bases). The V and J ends lost 5 bases and 6 bases respectively, with 17 bases between them. The CDR3 runs to 15 residues. The CDR3: CASSPYGGSGQPQHF. The DNA of the CDR3 is TGTGCCAGCAGTCCTTACGGGGGCTCGGGTCAGCCCCAGCATTTT.

This clonotype was seen ten or more times. The CDR3 bases are TGCGCCAGCAGCTTGGTAGCGGGAGGAGGAGAGACCCAGTACTTC. This encodes CASSLVAGGGETQYF. The chain combines TRBV5-1 with TRBJ2-5, with TRBD2 identical over 10 bases. V lost 0 bases, J lost 4 bases, and 3 bases stayed unmatched. The germline CDR1 and CDR2 sequences are SGHRS and YFSETQ. CDR3 length: 15 amino acids.

This clonotype was recorded at least ten times. The rearrangement links TRBV2 to TRBJ2-5, with D tentatively TRBD1 (6 bases). Germline CDR1 SNHLY, CDR2 FYNNEI. V shed 5 bases and J shed 5 bases, with 12 bases lying between them. CDR3 length: 13 residues. CDR3 nucleotides: TGTGCCAGCAGTCGGGACATGGGGGAGACCCAGTACTTC. It encodes CASSRDMGETQYF.

The sample holds many counts of this clonotype. The chain has TRBV6-5 and TRBJ2-7; TRBD2 is a possible D gene (6 bases). V was pared by 10 bases and J by 4 bases, with 20 bases between. Germline-derived CDR1 and CDR2 are MNHEY and SVGAGI. The CDR3 has 14 amino acids. The CDR3: CATLTLGGSYEQYF. As DNA, the CDR3 is TGTGCCACCCTTACCTTGGGAGGATCGTACGAGCAGTACTTC.

V and J are TRBV11-3 and TRBJ2-6; D unresolved. The CDR3 has 20 amino acids. V was pared by 1 base and J by 0 bases, with 19 bases between. Germline assignment: CDR1 SGHNT and CDR2 YENEEA. The CDR3 region has the DNA TGTGCCAGCAGCTTAGTAAGGGCCCTCGTGGGGTCCTCTGGGGCCAACGTCCTGACTTTC. Amino acids: CASSLVRALVGSSGANVLTF.

This clonotype has at least ten counts. The chain couples TRBV6-2 or TRBV6-3 to TRBJ2-7; no definite D call. The V end was cut by 5 bases, the J end by 3 bases, with 14 bases between. CDR3 size: 14 residues. Germline loops: CDR1 MNHEY, CDR2 SVGEGT. The CDR3 DNA sequence: TGTGCCAGCAGTCTACCGGACGGTAACTACGAGCAGTACTTC. It specifies CASSLPDGNYEQYF.

This clonotype has ten or more counts. The rearrangement links TRBV20-1 to TRBJ2-7; TRBD2 is a possible D gene (7 bases). Germline assignment: CDR1 DFQATT and CDR2 SNEGSKA (reference sequence). Trimming left V 6 bases short and J 2 bases short, with 14 bases between. This CDR3 region has 13 residues. The CDR3 coding sequence is TGCAGTGCCAAAATAGGGGGGGCCTACGAGCAGTACTTC. Translated: CSAKIGGAYEQYF.